This T cell receptor beta chain is from a study of blood T cell repertoires in COVID-19. Looking at the study overall: Acute-phase and convalescent COVID-19 samples originated in the United States, Italy and Spain. T cells, B-cell-depleted T cells, or PBMCs provided the cDNA or gDNA that served as material.

Original handling: By means of reference gene primer amplification, nucleated cell counts were estimated. The method was immunoSEQ multiplex PCR; TCRdb's version includes in-frame clones alone and lacks a portion of them. The V and J calls and clone size come from that table; D and trimming were worked out from the DNA. Among about 50,000 clones, over 75% were seen once, and the ten largest hold over 9.5%. Per the germline V gene, CDR1 is SGHVS and CDR2 is FNYEAQ. The CDR3 has 14 amino acids. Trimming left V 8 bases short and J 2 bases short, with 14 bases between. The sequence was collected from a human donor with active COVID-19. The donor label of this sample is uncertain. The gene calls are TRBV7-6 and TRBJ2-3, with D perhaps TRBD2 (6 bases). The material sequenced was peripheral blood. Here the CDR3 DNA reads TGTGCCAGCTCGGCTGCGGGGTTCACAGATACGCAGTATTTT. Residues: CASSAAGFTDTQYF.